A single sample is the source of the 6 T cell receptor beta chains below, sequenced in a study of human T cells and chemical hapten exposure. Sample time point: pre-sensitization, week 0. The treatment denotes: therapeutic diphenylcyclopropenone sensitization with weekly scalp DPC. MiXCR was run by TCRdb on the RACE reads, yielding one entry per CDR3 protein. The sample lists approximately 90,000 distinct CDR3 sequences, 8.5% occurring once. Material: whole blood, obtained in connection with sensitization to the hapten diphenylcyclopropenone (DPC). These receptors were taken from a man between 35 and 55 years old with alopecia areata. Some clones in this sample may be carry-over from other donors' samples.

This clonotype has a handful of counts. CDR3 nucleotide sequence: TGTGCCAGCAGCTCACCCACTCGAGGGTACTATGGCTACACCTTC. Encoded protein: CASSSPTRGYYGYTF. This rearrangement joins TRBV7-2 to TRBJ1-2; D unresolved. CDR3 size: 15 residues. Germline CDR1 and CDR2: SGHTA and FQGNSA. Trimming stripped 4 bases from V and 3 bases from J, with 15 bases between. Looking up the rest from reference TRBV7-2 and TRBJ1-2 gives the full variable domain: GAGVSQSPSNKVTEKGKDVELRCDPISGHTALYWYRQSLGQGLEFLIYFQGNSAPDKSGLPSDRFSAERTGGSVSTLTIQRTQQEDSAVYLCASSSPTRGYYGYTFGSGTRLTVV.

This clonotype was seen a handful of times. V and J are TRBV28 and TRBJ2-7; D may be TRBD2 (5 bases). CDR3 length equals 12 residues. Trimming removed 8 bases from V and 0 bases from J, with 8 bases in between. CDR1 and CDR2 from the germline V gene are MDHEN and SYDVKM. For the CDR3, the DNA is TGTGCCAGCTACAGCGGCTCCTACGAGCAGTACTTC. This codes for CASYSGSYEQYF.

This clonotype was recorded many times. DNA of the CDR3: TGTGCCAGCAGTTACTCGAACGGTCTAGCGGGAGGGCTTTCGCAGTACGTC. As protein: CASSYSNGLAGGLSQYV. This chain uses TRBV6-5 with TRBJ2-7, with 12 nucleotides matching TRBD2. The junction had 12 bases not matched to a gene; V was cut back by 0 bases and J by 9 bases. Germline assignment: CDR1 MNHEY and CDR2 SVGAGI. This CDR3 has 17 amino acids.

This clonotype was detected a few times. This chain joins TRBV19 and TRBJ1-5; D remains unclear. V shed 5 bases and J shed 10 bases, with 12 bases lying between them. The germline V gene encodes CDR1 LNHDA and CDR2 SQIVND (reference sequence). The CDR3 runs 12 residues. CDR3 loop: CASSDGRFPQHF. The CDR3 region has the DNA TGTGCCAGTAGTGACGGACGTTTCCCCCAGCATTTT.

The table lists this clonotype with many counts. V gene TRBV29-1 combines with J gene TRBJ1-1, with unresolved D. Per the germline V gene, CDR1 is SQVTM and CDR2 is ANQGSEA. The CDR3 extends over 11 amino acids. V was clipped by 6 bases and J by 5 bases, with 10 bases between them. Here the CDR3 DNA reads TGCAGCGTCCTGACGGGGACTGAAGCTTTCTTT. It codes for CSVLTGTEAFF.

This clonotype was seen repeatedly, ten times or more. V usage is TRBV10-3 and J usage is TRBJ2-3; TRBD2 aligns across 10 bases. Germline CDR1 ENHRY, CDR2 SYGVKD. The CDR3 is made up of 15 amino acids. J was trimmed by 2 bases and V by 4 bases; bases with no gene match: 3. The CDR3 is CAISGTSGSTDTQYF. CDR3 coding DNA: TGTGCCATCAGTGGGACTAGCGGTTCCACAGATACGCAGTATTTT.